Listed here are 5 T cell receptor beta chains from one sample, sequenced in a study of CD8+ T cells in alopecia areata. RNA extraction and reverse transcription yielded cDNA as sequencing template. The protocol was immunoSEQ multiplex PCR, while the TCRdb copy is restricted to in-frame clones and leaves out a portion. In the table there are hundreds of thousands of clones, 60% of which are singletons. Noted treatment: oral pan-JAK inhibitor, 5-10 mg twice daily. The specimen comprised CD4+ T cells sorted from blood, sampled between weeks 51 and 54, from a patient treated with tofacitinib. The receptors originated from a human donor with alopecia areata.

The J gene is TRBJ2-2, the V gene TRBV5-1; 8 bases line up with TRBD2. The ends lost 2 bases at V and 6 bases at J; junction bases unmatched: 6. This CDR3 comprises 15 residues. Germline V gene data show CDR1 as SGHRS and CDR2 as YFSETQ. The DNA of the CDR3 is TGCGCCAGCAGCTTACGGCGGGGGGCCCCCGGGGAGCTGTTTTTT. Translating gives CASSLRRGAPGELFF.

The chain has TRBV6-5 and TRBJ2-1, with 10 positions matching TRBD1. The CDR3 is 12 residues long. CDR1 and CDR2 (germline): MNHEY, SVGAGI. Unmatched junction bases numbered 6, after V lost 10 bases and J lost 9 bases. The CDR3 spells CATRQGAAEQFF. CDR3 coding DNA: TGTGCCACCCGACAGGGGGCAGCTGAGCAGTTCTTC.

The CDR3: CASSQDHLTSDYEQYF. The DNA of the CDR3 is TGTGCCAGCAGCCAAGACCATCTCACCTCGGACTACGAGCAGTACTTC. This rearrangement joins TRBV4-2 to TRBJ2-7; D unresolved. In germline, CDR1 is LGHNA, CDR2 YNFKEQ. Trimming removed 0 bases from V and 3 bases from J, with 15 bases in between. This CDR3 has 16 amino acids.

The rearrangement joins TRBV4-3 to TRBJ2-2, with 7 bases aligning to TRBD2. V shed 0 bases and J 6 bases; nucleotides not matched to a gene: 7. Germline CDR1 is LGHNA and CDR2 is YSLEER. This CDR3 spans 16 amino acids. The CDR3 sequence: CASSQDRRGSAGELFF. CDR3 sequence (DNA): TGCGCCAGCAGCCAAGATCGGCGGGGGAGCGCCGGGGAGCTGTTTTTT.

The gene calls are TRBV6-1 and TRBJ2-7; 9 bases match TRBD1. Germline V gives CDR1 MNHNS, CDR2 SASEGT. CDR3 length: 14 amino acids. Unmatched junction bases numbered 10, after V lost 10 bases and J lost 3 bases. CDR3 sequence reads: CAIFGTGRGYEQYF. Written as DNA, the CDR3 is TGTGCCATTTTCGGGACAGGGAGAGGCTACGAGCAGTACTTC.